This TCR beta chain was documented in a study of cytomegalovirus exposure and HLA in healthy donors. Study findings and constraints: Most observed TCR sequences were rare, whereas some public TCRs were detected in many donors.

The CDR3 totals 13 residues, both ends included. Germline CDR1 SGHAT, CDR2 FQNNGV. TCRdb keeps only in-frame clones here, not all; method: immunoSEQ multiplex PCR. Among some 210,000 clones listed, around 87% were seen once. The 120-subject validation cohort, separate from the approximately 640-subject first cohort, included the donors. Points on this clone: Its antigen is not identified. Here the CDR3 omits its conserved ending phenylalanine or tryptophan, so a read error is the likely source. No DNA is shown, since the ends of the CDR3 on it are uncertain; the CDR3 is the one TCRdb lists.

This chain joins TRBV11-2 and TRBJ2-7; the D call of TRBD1 is as the table states it, not checked on the DNA. Specimen: PBMCs. This clonotype was sampled from a woman aged 18-35 years in good health and CMV-seropositive. CDR3 amino acids: CASSTRDSGPTGY.